This T cell receptor beta chain was obtained from a study of cytomegalovirus exposure and HLA in healthy donors. Study observations and caveats: A missense variant in DCLRE1C was later tied to TCR beta V- and J-gene trimming. Versus the approximately 700-donor mean, an Asian-associated ancestry cluster reportedly showed fewer N-insertions in a later analysis. TRBV6-2, TRBV6-3 and some other V segments were unresolvable in 87-base-pair reads.

The CDR3 sequence is 15 residues long. The ends lost 7 bases at V and 7 bases at J; junction bases unmatched: 11. From germline, CDR1 is MDHEN and CDR2 SYDVKM. The PCR was carried out with 60 Vbeta primers and 13 Jbeta primers. Produced via immunoSEQ multiplex PCR; TCRdb's table is partial and in-frame only. The repertoire holds about 150,000 clones, with about 73% as singletons. For this clone: No antigen is known for it.

The donors (healthy individuals) were bone marrow donors. V usage is TRBV28 and J usage is TRBJ1-2; 11 bases match TRBD1. The clonotype originates from a woman aged 60-75 years in good health and CMV-seropositive. Sequencing input: PBMCs. CDR3 protein: CASITSGTGGLGYTF. DNA for the CDR3: TGTGCCAGCATCACATCCGGGACAGGGGGTCTTGGCTACACCTTC.